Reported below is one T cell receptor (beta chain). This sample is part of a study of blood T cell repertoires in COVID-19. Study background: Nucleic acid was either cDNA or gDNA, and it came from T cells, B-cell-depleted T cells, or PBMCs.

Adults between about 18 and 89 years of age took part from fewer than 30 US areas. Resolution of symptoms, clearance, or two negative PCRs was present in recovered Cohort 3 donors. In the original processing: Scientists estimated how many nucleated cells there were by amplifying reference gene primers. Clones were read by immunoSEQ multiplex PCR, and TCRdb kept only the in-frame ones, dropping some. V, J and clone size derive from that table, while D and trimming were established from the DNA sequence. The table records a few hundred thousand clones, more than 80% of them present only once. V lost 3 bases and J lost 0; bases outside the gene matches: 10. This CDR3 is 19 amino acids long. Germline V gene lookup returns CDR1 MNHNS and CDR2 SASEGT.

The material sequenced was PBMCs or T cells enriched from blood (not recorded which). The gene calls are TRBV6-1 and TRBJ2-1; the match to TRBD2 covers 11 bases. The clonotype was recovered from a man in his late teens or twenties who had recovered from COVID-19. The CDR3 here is CASSEGSLAGGSSYNEQFF. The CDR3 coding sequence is TGTGCCAGCAGTGAGGGGTCGCTAGCGGGGGGCTCCTCCTACAATGAGCAGTTCTTC.